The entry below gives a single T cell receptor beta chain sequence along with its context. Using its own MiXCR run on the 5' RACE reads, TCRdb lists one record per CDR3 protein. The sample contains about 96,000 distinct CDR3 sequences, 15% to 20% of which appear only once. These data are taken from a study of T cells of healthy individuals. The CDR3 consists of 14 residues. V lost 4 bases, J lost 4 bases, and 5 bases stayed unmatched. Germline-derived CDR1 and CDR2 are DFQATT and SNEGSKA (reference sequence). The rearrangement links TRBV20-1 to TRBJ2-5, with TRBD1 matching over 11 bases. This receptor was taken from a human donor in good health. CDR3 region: CSAKGQGGAETQYF. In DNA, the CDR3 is TGCAGTGCTAAGGGACAGGGGGGTGCAGAGACCCAGTACTTC.